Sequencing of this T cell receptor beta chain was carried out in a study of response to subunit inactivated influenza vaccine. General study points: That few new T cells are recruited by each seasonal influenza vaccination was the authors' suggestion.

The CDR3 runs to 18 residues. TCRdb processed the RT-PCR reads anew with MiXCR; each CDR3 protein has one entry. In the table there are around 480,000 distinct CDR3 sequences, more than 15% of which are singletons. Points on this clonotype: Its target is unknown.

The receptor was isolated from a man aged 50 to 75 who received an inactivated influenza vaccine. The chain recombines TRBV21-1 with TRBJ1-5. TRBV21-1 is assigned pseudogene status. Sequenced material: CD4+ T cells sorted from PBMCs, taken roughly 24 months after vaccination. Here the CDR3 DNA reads TGTGCCAGCAGCAAGAAGGGTTCGGCCCTATATAGCAATCAGCCCCAGCATTTT. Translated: CASSKKGSALYSNQPQHF.